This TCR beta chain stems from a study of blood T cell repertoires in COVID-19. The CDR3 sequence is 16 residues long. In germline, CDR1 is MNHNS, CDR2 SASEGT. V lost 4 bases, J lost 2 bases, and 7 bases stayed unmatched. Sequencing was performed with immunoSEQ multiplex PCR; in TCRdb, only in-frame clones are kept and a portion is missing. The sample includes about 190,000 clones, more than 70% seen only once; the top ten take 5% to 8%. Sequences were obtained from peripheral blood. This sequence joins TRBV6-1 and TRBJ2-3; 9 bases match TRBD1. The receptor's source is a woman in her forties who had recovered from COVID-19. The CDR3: CASSVSGQGLTDTQYF. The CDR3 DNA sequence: TGTGCCAGCAGTGTATCGGGACAGGGCCTCACAGATACGCAGTATTTT.